A single sample is the source of the 25 T cell receptor beta chains below, sequenced in a study of blood T cell repertoires in COVID-19. TCRdb's table, derived via immunoSEQ multiplex PCR, lists solely in-frame clones and lacks some. This sample has hundreds of thousands of clones; around 89% occur once, and the top ten carry 0.95% to 1.5%. Input material: PBMCs or T cells enriched from blood (not recorded which). The receptors were gathered from a woman aged 40-49 years with acute COVID-19.

The chain combines TRBV24-1 with TRBJ1-2, with D unresolved. Germline V gives CDR1 KGHDR, CDR2 SFDVKD. V lost 5 bases and J 0 bases, leaving 6 bases between the germline ends. CDR3 length equals 13 residues. Here the CDR3 reads CATSGRANYGYTF. For the CDR3, the DNA is TGTGCCACCAGTGGTCGAGCTAACTATGGCTACACCTTC.

V gene TRBV28 combines with J gene TRBJ1-2, with D perhaps TRBD1 (5 bases). The CDR3 contains 14 residues. V lost 1 base and J 8 bases, leaving 14 bases between the germline ends. Germline CDR1 and CDR2: MDHEN and SYDVKM. CDR3 in amino acids: CASSLLGGEGGYTF. The CDR3 coding sequence is TGTGCCAGCAGTTTATTGGGGGGGGAGGGCGGCTACACCTTC.

The CDR3 is CASSITSNEQFF. The CDR3 nucleotides are TGTGCCAGCAGCATAACTAGTAATGAGCAGTTCTTC. The chain has TRBV7-9 and TRBJ2-1, with a tentative D call TRBD2 (5 bases). CDR1 and CDR2 (germline): SEHNR, FQNEAQ (reference sequence). The V and J ends lost 5 bases and 7 bases respectively, with 9 bases between them. CDR3 length equals 12 residues.

The chain recombines TRBV7-2 with TRBJ1-1; D is perhaps TRBD1 (6 bases). Germline V lookup: CDR1 SGHTA, CDR2 FQGNSA. The CDR3 runs to 16 residues. Between the trimmed V and J ends, which lost 1 base and 5 bases, there was a span of 17 bases. Here the CDR3 DNA reads TGTGCCAGCAGCTTAGTAGGTCCCAGGGGTCAAACTGAAGCTTTCTTT. Its translation: CASSLVGPRGQTEAFF.

This clone was recorded once. The chain uses TRBV19 and TRBJ2-5, with 10 positions matching TRBD1. The ends lost 5 bases at V and 5 bases at J; junction bases unmatched: 8. The CDR3 runs 15 residues. Germline V gene lookup returns CDR1 LNHDA and CDR2 SQIVND (reference sequence). CDR3 nucleotide sequence: TGTGCCAGTAGTCCCGGACAGGGGGATGTGGAGACCCAGTACTTC. Its translation is CASSPGQGDVETQYF.

This clone was seen a handful of times. The chain uses TRBV9 and TRBJ2-7; TRBD2 matches 11 bases. The CDR3 sequence is 17 residues long. Looked up from germline, CDR1 is SGDLS and CDR2 is YYNGEE. J gave up 4 bases and V 4 bases, and 13 bases lay outside the gene matches. The CDR3 region is CASSPELGTSGQYEQYF. Written as DNA, the CDR3 is TGTGCCAGCAGCCCAGAACTAGGGACTAGCGGACAATACGAGCAGTACTTC.

The V and J genes are TRBV18 and TRBJ2-5; 10 bases match TRBD2. V shed 2 bases, J shed 2 bases, and the junction held 11 bases outside the gene matches. The CDR3 runs 18 residues. CDR1 KGHSH and CDR2 LQKENI come from the germline V gene. The CDR3 DNA is TGTGCCAGCTCACCAACACAGAAAGCGGGAGGGCTACAAGAGACCCAGTACTTC. The encoded protein is CASSPTQKAGGLQETQYF.

The chain recombines TRBV5-1 with TRBJ2-7; 11 bases are shared with TRBD2. The CDR3 consists of 17 residues. Germline lookup yields CDR1 SGHRS and CDR2 YFSETQ. J gave up 5 bases and V 6 bases, and 16 bases lay outside the gene matches. The CDR3 is CASKASGRPDFYDEQYF. Written as DNA, the CDR3 is TGCGCCAGCAAAGCTAGCGGGAGGCCCGATTTCTACGACGAGCAGTACTTC.

This chain connects TRBV4-3 to TRBJ1-1; TRBD1 matches 9 bases. J was trimmed by 1 base and V by 5 bases; bases with no gene match: 2. The germline CDR1 and CDR2 sequences are LGHNA and YSLEER. There are 14 residues in the CDR3. CDR3 sequence (DNA): TGCGCCAGCAGCTTGGGACAGGGGAACACTGAAGCTTTCTTT. Translating gives CASSLGQGNTEAFF.

V and J are TRBV29-1 and TRBJ1-1, with D maybe TRBD1 (6 bases). The CDR3 totals 15 residues. V was cut by 6 bases and J by 1 base, with 18 bases left in between. The germline CDR1 and CDR2 sequences are SQVTM and ANQGSEA. This CDR3 is CSVGTPWGGNTEAFF. CDR3 DNA sequence: TGCAGCGTGGGGACACCCTGGGGGGGGAACACTGAAGCTTTCTTT.

The V and J genes are TRBV24-1 and TRBJ2-7, with D tentatively TRBD2 (6 bases). Germline V gene lookup returns CDR1 KGHDR and CDR2 SFDVKD. V was shortened by 3 bases and J by 5 bases, with 16 bases between the two germline ends. The CDR3 length is 15 residues. The CDR3 is CATSDRGSPKDEQYF. The CDR3, as DNA: TGTGCCACCAGTGATCGGGGGAGTCCTAAGGACGAGCAGTACTTC.

A few counts support this clone. V is TRBV6-6 and J is TRBJ1-5, with 7 bases fitting TRBD1. Germline CDR1 reads MNHNY; CDR2 reads SVGAGI (reference sequence). V lost 5 bases, J lost 7 bases, and 8 bases stayed unmatched. The CDR3 covers 14 residues. The CDR3 DNA sequence: TGTGCCAGCAGTAAGGAGGGGGCTGACCAGCCCCAGCATTTT. As protein: CASSKEGADQPQHF.

This clone occurred once. The chain carries TRBV5-6 and TRBJ2-7, with 12 positions matching TRBD1. The germline V gene encodes CDR1 SGHDT and CDR2 YYEEEE. V lost 2 bases to trimming and J lost 2 bases; unmatched junction nucleotides: 5. The CDR3 sequence is 16 residues long. The chain's CDR3 is CASSLGTGGNPYEQYF. As DNA, the CDR3 is TGTGCCAGCAGCTTAGGGACAGGGGGCAACCCCTACGAGCAGTACTTC.

The rearrangement joins TRBV30 to TRBJ2-7; 10 bases align to TRBD1. The CDR3 spans 13 residues. Trimming at V came to 5 bases and at J to 6 bases, leaving 7 bases not matched to a gene. Per germline, CDR1 GTSNPN and CDR2 SVGIG (reference sequence). This chain's CDR3 is CAWGTTGGGEQYF. The CDR3 region has the DNA TGTGCCTGGGGAACGACAGGGGGCGGCGAGCAGTACTTC.

The CDR3, as DNA: TGTGCCACCAGTGATCGACAGGGGGAGTACTATGGCTACACCTTC. The encoded protein is CATSDRQGEYYGYTF. The genes are TRBV24-1 and TRBJ1-2, with 9 bases lining up with TRBD1. The CDR3 has 15 amino acids. Germline V lookup: CDR1 KGHDR, CDR2 SFDVKD. Trimming removed 3 bases from V and 3 bases from J; junction bases left unmatched: 4.

The chain employs TRBV19 and TRBJ2-3, with D possibly being TRBD2 (6 bases). The germline CDR1 and CDR2 sequences are LNHDA and SQIVND (reference sequence). This CDR3 has 15 residues. V dropped 2 bases and J dropped 6 bases, with 15 bases sitting between them. CDR3 coding DNA: TGTGCCAGTAGTATATCCACGGGAGAATTGGATACGCAGTATTTT. It codes for CASSISTGELDTQYF.

The CDR3 region has the DNA TGTGCCTGGAGTGTACTTCTTCACAATGAGCAGTTCTTC. Translation: CAWSVLLHNEQFF. J is TRBJ2-1 and V is TRBV30; D gene ambiguous. CDR1 is GTSNPN and CDR2 is SVGIG in the germline V gene (reference sequence). CDR3 length equals 13 residues. The V end lost 0 bases, the J end lost 5 bases, and 8 bases lay between the germline ends.

This clone was seen just once. The V gene is TRBV2, the J gene TRBJ2-3; D gene ambiguous. V was shortened by 6 bases and J by 4 bases, with 8 bases between the two germline ends. Germline loops: CDR1 SNHLY, CDR2 FYNNEI. CDR3 length: 12 amino acids. This chain's CDR3 is CASRLDSDTQYF. The CDR3 DNA is TGTGCCAGCAGATTAGACTCAGATACGCAGTATTTT.

The rearrangement links TRBV10-2 to TRBJ2-1; 9 positions match TRBD2. The V gene's germline CDR1 is WSHSY and CDR2 SAAADI. The J segment lost 0 bases and the V segment lost 0 bases, leaving 3 bases of the junction unmatched. This CDR3 has 17 residues. The CDR3 nucleotides are TGCGCCAGCAGTGAGTCGACGGGACTAGCCTCCTACAATGAGCAGTTCTTC. Translating gives CASSESTGLASYNEQFF.

The rearrangement links TRBV6-2 or TRBV6-3 to TRBJ2-1; 12 bases align to TRBD2. J lost 9 bases, V lost 3 bases, and 9 bases had no gene match. This CDR3 spans 16 amino acids. CDR1 is MNHEY and CDR2 is SVGEGT in the germline V gene. The DNA of the CDR3 is TGTGCCAGCAGTTATTATGGGACTAGCGGGTACGGTGAGCAGTTCTTC. Its translation: CASSYYGTSGYGEQFF.

The chain carries TRBV5-4 and TRBJ2-1, with D possibly TRBD2 on 5 matching bases. CDR3 length: 13 residues. CDR1 and CDR2 (germline): SGHNT, YYREEE (reference sequence). With 4 bases removed from V and 14 bases from J, the gap between germline ends came to 19 bases. The CDR3 DNA sequence: TGTGCCAGCAGCCTATTCTACCGGGAAGAGGAGTTCTTC. This gives the protein CASSLFYREEEFF. The full variable domain, its missing parts supplied by reference TRBV5-4 and TRBJ2-1, is ETGVTQSPTHLIKTRGQQVTLRCSSQSGHNTVSWYQQALGQGPQFIFQYYREEENGRGNFPPRFSGLQFPNYSSELNVNALELDDSALYLCASSLFYREEEFFGPGTRLTVL.

This clone was detected many times. CDR3 sequence reads: CASSPGTAITEAFF. In DNA, the CDR3 is TGTGCCAGCAGCCCCGGGACAGCCATTACTGAAGCTTTCTTT. The V call is TRBV28, the J call TRBJ1-1; 7 bases fit TRBD1. V lost 6 bases to trimming and J lost 5 bases; unmatched junction nucleotides: 9. CDR1 MDHEN and CDR2 SYDVKM come from the germline V gene. This CDR3 spans 14 amino acids. Full variable domain (missing parts from reference TRBV28 and TRBJ1-1): DVKVTQSSRYLVKRTGEKVFLECVQDMDHENMFWYRQDPGLGLRLIYFSYDVKMKEKGDIPEGYSVSREKKERFSLILESASTNQTSMYLCASSPGTAITEAFFGQGTRLTVV.

The chain carries TRBV11-2 and TRBJ2-5; D perhaps matches TRBD2 (6 bases). This CDR3 is built from 18 residues. V was shortened by 3 bases and J by 1 base, with 21 bases between the two germline ends. The germline CDR1 and CDR2 sequences are SGHAT and FQNNGV. CDR3 in amino acids: CASSFYLSVEGSQETQYF. Here the CDR3 DNA reads TGTGCCAGCAGCTTCTACCTTTCCGTGGAGGGGAGCCAAGAGACCCAGTACTTC.

This clone was recorded a few times. This chain links TRBV7-9 with TRBJ2-7; 13 bases fit TRBD2. This CDR3 has 15 amino acids. Germline V CDR1 and CDR2: SEHNR, FQNEAQ (reference sequence). After removal of 5 bases from V and 6 bases from J, the junction contained 7 bases not matched to a gene. CDR3 in amino acids: CASSAWTSGRLEQYV. CDR3 DNA sequence: TGTGCCAGCAGCGCCTGGACTAGCGGGAGACTCGAGCAGTACGTC.

DNA of the CDR3: TGTGCCAGCAGTGACACACTAGCGGGGGAGATCTACGAGCAGTACTTC. Translation: CASSDTLAGEIYEQYF. The gene calls are TRBV6-1 and TRBJ2-7, with TRBD2 identical over 11 bases. Germline V gives CDR1 MNHNS, CDR2 SASEGT. V gave up 3 bases and J gave up 3 bases; unmatched junction bases: 7. The CDR3 has 16 residues.